The 14 T cell receptor beta chains below were found in one sample sequenced in a study of cytomegalovirus exposure and HLA in healthy donors. Assay: immunoSEQ multiplex PCR; the TCRdb copy retains only in-frame clones and omits some. The table lists 350,000 or so clones, 86% of them singletons, with around 0.8% in the top ten. The sample was PBMCs. All receptors derive from a woman under 30 in good health and CMV-seronegative.

The chain has TRBV29-1 and TRBJ2-5; 8 nucleotides agree with TRBD2. CDR3 size: 14 residues. Per germline, CDR1 SQVTM and CDR2 ANQGSEA. Unmatched junction bases numbered 8, after V lost 6 bases and J lost 2 bases. CDR3 DNA: TGCAGCGTGGACACTACTAGCGGTCAAGAGACCCAGTACTTC. As protein: CSVDTTSGQETQYF.

The genes are TRBV18 and TRBJ1-1, with no clear D. The germline V gene encodes CDR1 KGHSH and CDR2 LQKENI. CDR3 length: 13 residues. With 7 bases removed from V and 2 bases from J, the gap between germline ends came to 11 bases. The CDR3 spells CASFETPNTEAFF. DNA for the CDR3: TGTGCCAGCTTCGAGACACCAAACACTGAAGCTTTCTTT.

The chain combines TRBV5-1 with TRBJ2-1; TRBD2 matches at 8 bases. CDR1 and CDR2 from the germline V gene are SGHRS and YFSETQ. Trimming at V came to 0 bases and at J to 12 bases, leaving 11 bases not matched to a gene. This CDR3 contains 15 residues. CDR3 sequence reads: CASSLGGLAIEGQFF. CDR3 DNA sequence: TGCGCCAGCAGCTTGGGAGGACTAGCTATCGAGGGGCAGTTCTTC.

J is TRBJ1-1 and V is TRBV4-3; no definite D call. Germline CDR1 LGHNA, CDR2 YSLEER. V lost 1 base and J 4 bases, leaving 10 bases between the germline ends. The CDR3 spans 14 residues. This CDR3 is CASSQGQFTTEAFF. CDR3 bases: TGCGCCAGCAGCCAAGGCCAGTTTACCACTGAAGCTTTCTTT.

The chain employs TRBV18 and TRBJ1-5, with D uncertain. This CDR3 has 15 amino acids. The V gene lost 6 bases and the J gene lost 2 bases, with 14 bases spanning the gap. CDR1 and CDR2 from the germline V gene are KGHSH and LQKENI. CDR3 in amino acids: CASSPDPRGNQPQHF. The CDR3 DNA reads TGTGCCAGCTCTCCAGACCCGAGGGGCAATCAGCCCCAGCATTTT.

The chain is built from TRBV4-3 and TRBJ2-3; 8 bases agree with TRBD2. The germline V gene encodes CDR1 LGHNA and CDR2 YSLEER. V lost 1 base and J lost 6; bases outside the gene matches: 6. The CDR3 spans 15 residues. The CDR3 reads CASSQGTGRADTQYF. In DNA, the CDR3 is TGCGCCAGCAGCCAAGGAACCGGGAGGGCGGATACGCAGTATTTT.

Written as DNA, the CDR3 is TGTGCCAGCAGTTACCCCGGGAGAGGGAGCGATGAGCAGTTCTTC. The encoded protein is CASSYPGRGSDEQFF. The chain joins TRBV6-5 to TRBJ2-1, with D possibly TRBD2 on 6 matching bases. The CDR3 extends over 15 amino acids. Germline CDR1 and CDR2: MNHEY and SVGAGI. V lost 2 bases and J 8 bases, leaving 16 bases between the germline ends.

The rearrangement joins TRBV6-1 to TRBJ2-2; D gene unclear. Germline CDR1 is MNHNS and CDR2 is SASEGT. With 5 bases removed from V and 6 bases from J, the gap between germline ends came to 10 bases. CDR3 size: 13 residues. CDR3 amino acids: CASSQEEPGELFF. CDR3 nucleotides: TGTGCCAGCAGTCAAGAGGAGCCCGGGGAGCTGTTTTTT.

The V call is TRBV2, the J call TRBJ1-2, with D maybe TRBD1 (5 bases). In germline, CDR1 is SNHLY, CDR2 FYNNEI. This CDR3 has 14 amino acids. V lost 4 bases to trimming and J lost 2 bases, with 11 bases between them. Written as DNA, the CDR3 is TGTGCCAGCAGTGGGGGCATCTTAAACTATGGCTACACCTTC. Translation gives CASSGGILNYGYTF.

V gene TRBV5-1 combines with J gene TRBJ2-1, with 12 nucleotides matching TRBD2. V lost 3 bases and J lost 7; bases outside the gene matches: 8. CDR3 size: 16 residues. The germline gives CDR1 SGHRS, CDR2 YFSETQ. CDR3 nucleotide sequence: TGCGCCAGCAGCTCGTTGACTAGCGGGAGAGTGAATGAGCAGTTCTTC. Translation: CASSSLTSGRVNEQFF.

This chain connects TRBV4-1 to TRBJ2-1; TRBD1 might be the D (5 bases). V lost 6 bases and J 4 bases, leaving 10 bases between the germline ends. The germline V gene has CDR1 MGHRA and CDR2 YSYEKL. There are 13 residues in the CDR3. CDR3 nucleotide sequence: TGCGCCAGCAGTCATGGGGCTTACAATGAGCAGTTCTTC. Encoded protein: CASSHGAYNEQFF.

The rearrangement uses TRBV2 and TRBJ2-1, with 9 bases aligning to TRBD2. Germline V gene data show CDR1 as SNHLY and CDR2 as FYNNEI. J gave up 0 bases and V 1 base, and 4 bases lay outside the gene matches. CDR3 length: 17 amino acids. The CDR3 DNA follows: TGTGCCAGCAGTGAAGGGAGCGGGGGGAGCTCCTACAATGAGCAGTTCTTC. Protein: CASSEGSGGSSYNEQFF.

This chain uses TRBV12-5 with TRBJ1-2; 10 nucleotides align to TRBD1. V shed 3 bases and J 8 bases; nucleotides not matched to a gene: 12. CDR1 is LGHNT, CDR2 FRNRAP, per germline. The CDR3 has 16 amino acids. This chain's CDR3 is CASGFLGDRGNGGYTF. CDR3 bases: TGTGCTAGTGGTTTCCTCGGGGACAGGGGAAATGGGGGCTACACCTTC.

The chain employs TRBV5-4 and TRBJ2-7, with D perhaps matching TRBD2 (6 bases). CDR3 size: 14 residues. From germline, CDR1 is SGHNT and CDR2 YYREEE (reference sequence). Trimming left V 4 bases short and J 2 bases short, with 13 bases between. CDR3 nucleotides: TGTGCCAGCAGCCGCGGGACTCTTCCCTACGAGCAGTACTTC. The encoded protein is CASSRGTLPYEQYF.